This T cell receptor (beta chain) was documented in a study of human T cells and chemical hapten exposure listed by TCRdb under 2021. A note on the overall study: Libraries were combined into a pool for sequencing, and differences in TCR yield between samples came mainly from small differences in library volumes within the pool. Peripheral blood TCR repertoire changes were tracked in vivo in alopecia patients during primary and secondary sensitization to the hapten diphenylcyclopropenone (DPC). Each blood RNA sample was used to sequence both TCR alpha and TCR beta chains. The research as a whole found: DPC sensitization did not change the number of TCRs with a frequency above 1 in 1000, and there was no evidence of changes in global repertoire structure. Repeated subsampling changed both the strength of the expansion versus patch-test correlation and the threshold at which that correlation became significant.

The table lists this clonotype with many counts. There is no known antigen for this receptor. Per-base qualities were not stored, and no clone one base away is much larger. Library preparation was by RACE. The sequencer was a NextSeq 500. During library preparation, unique molecular identifiers were attached to individual cDNA molecules so that TCRs could be counted in a quantitative, reproducible way. Per the authors' processing: Samples had a median of 95,638 TCRs, with a range from roughly 23,224 to 750,000. V, J and CDR3 annotation of the TCR reads was performed with the Decombinator software suite. To make PS versus PT1 abundance plots, every sample was subsampled to the same number of TCRs (28,000). TCRs were defined as expanded if absent before sensitization and observed at least eight times at the 2-week time point. TCRdb trimmed the raw reads at Q25, called clones with MiXCR and kept productive beta chains. For every CDR3 protein sequence, its rows merge into one entry that carries the most common genes and DNA. Clone size and V and J calls follow TCRdb, not the original study. Recorded for this sample are under 50,000 distinct CDR3 sequences; approximately 4% of them occurred a single time. The top ten constitute 4.5% to 6.5% of the sample.

The CDR3, cysteine through phenylalanine, is 15 amino acids long. Kept here is only the CDR3 DNA, which spans 45 bases and is read in frame from base 1. Relative to germline, V is missing 3 bases and J is missing 4 bases, with 3 bases of the junction outside any gene match. Reading the germline V gene gives CDR1 SGHTA and CDR2 FQGTGA. Read against the paper, the sample's time point label means: healthy volunteer bleed at 6 weeks. Total RNA was isolated from unfractionated whole blood collected in Tempus Blood RNA tubes. Five healthy volunteers served as TCR sequencing controls and were bled at day 0, 2 weeks and 6 weeks.

The rearrangement combines TRBV7-3 with TRBJ2-1, with 10 middle bases fitting TRBD1. This TCR derives from a human donor in good health. Some clones in this sample may be carry-over from other donors' samples. Sequenced input: whole blood. The DNA sequence is as follows: TGTGCCAGCAGCTTCGACAGGGGGCTGTACAATGAGCAGTTCTTC. The translation is CASSFDRGLYNEQFF.